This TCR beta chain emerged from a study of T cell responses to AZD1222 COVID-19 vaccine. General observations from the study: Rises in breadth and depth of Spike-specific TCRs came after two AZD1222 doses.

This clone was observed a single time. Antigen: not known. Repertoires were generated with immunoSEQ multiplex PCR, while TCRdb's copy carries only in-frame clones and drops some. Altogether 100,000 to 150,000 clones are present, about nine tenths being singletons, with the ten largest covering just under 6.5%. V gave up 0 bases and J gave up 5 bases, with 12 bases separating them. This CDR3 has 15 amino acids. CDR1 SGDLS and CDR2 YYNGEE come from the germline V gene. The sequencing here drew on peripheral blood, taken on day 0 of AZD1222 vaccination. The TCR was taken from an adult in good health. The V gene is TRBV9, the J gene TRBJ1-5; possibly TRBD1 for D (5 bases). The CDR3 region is CASSVDWGGDQPQHF. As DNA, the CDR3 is TGTGCCAGCAGCGTAGATTGGGGGGGAGATCAGCCCCAGCATTTT.